Presented here are 2 T cell receptor beta chains from one specimen sequenced in a study of cytomegalovirus exposure and HLA in healthy donors. In the PCR, 60 Vbeta and 13 Jbeta primers were used. Here immunoSEQ multiplex PCR was the method, and the copy in TCRdb shows in-frame clones only, minus some. The sample lists about 180,000 clones, roughly 82% occurring once. Sequencing input: PBMCs. These receptors were collected from a girl aged 2-9 years in good health and CMV-seropositive.

This clone was observed a single time. V gene TRBV7-3 combines with J gene TRBJ2-3; 9 bases line up with TRBD2. Germline CDR1 SGHTA, CDR2 FQGTGA. With 5 bases clipped from V and 2 bases from J, the junction kept 8 bases outside the gene matches. This CDR3 comprises 16 residues. In nucleotides, the CDR3 is TGTGCCAGCAGCCACCGAGCGGGAGGTAACACAGATACGCAGTATTTT. Amino acids: CASSHRAGGNTDTQYF. Using reference TRBV7-3 and TRBJ2-3 for the parts outside the CDR3, the full variable domain is GAGVSQTPSNKVTEKGKYVELRCDPISGHTALYWYRQSLGQGPEFLIYFQGTGAADDSGLPNDRFFAVRPEGSVSTLKIQRTERGDSAVYLCASSHRAGGNTDTQYFGPGTRLTVL.

The genes are TRBV6-1 and TRBJ1-3, with TRBD1 matching 7 bases. The length of the CDR3 is 13 residues. Germline lookup yields CDR1 MNHNS and CDR2 SASEGT. V lost 10 bases, J lost 3 bases, and 6 bases stayed unmatched. CDR3: CATVDRDGNTIYF. The DNA of the CDR3 is TGTGCCACCGTAGACAGGGATGGAAACACCATATATTTT.